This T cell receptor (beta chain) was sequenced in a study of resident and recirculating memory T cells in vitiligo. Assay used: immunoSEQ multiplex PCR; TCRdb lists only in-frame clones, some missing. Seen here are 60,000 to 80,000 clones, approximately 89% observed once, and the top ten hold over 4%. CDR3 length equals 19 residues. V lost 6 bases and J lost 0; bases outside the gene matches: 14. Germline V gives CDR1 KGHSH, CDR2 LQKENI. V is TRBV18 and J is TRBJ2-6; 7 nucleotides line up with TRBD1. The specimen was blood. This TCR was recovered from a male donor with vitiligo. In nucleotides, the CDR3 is TGTGCCAGCTCCCTTAGGGACAGAGGGCTGACCTCTGGGGCCAACGTCCTGACTTTC. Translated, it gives CASSLRDRGLTSGANVLTF.